This T cell receptor beta chain was documented in a study of CD8+ T cells in alopecia areata. The study, taken as a whole, reports: Mouse data revealed clearer TCR sharing than patient data did, a gap possibly tied to HLA.

In each case, RNA was isolated and then reverse transcribed into cDNA as the sequencing template. Sequencing was performed with immunoSEQ multiplex PCR; in TCRdb, only in-frame clones are kept and a portion is missing. The sample lists 120,000 or so clones, about 61% occurring once. Notes on this clone: Antigen specificity is unknown.

The V end lost 1 base, the J end lost 7 bases, and 11 bases lay between the germline ends. This CDR3 comprises 13 residues. Germline CDR1 is SGHNT and CDR2 is YYREEE (reference sequence). This sequence originates from a human donor in good health. Source material: CD4+ T cells sorted from blood. The gene calls are TRBV5-4 and TRBJ1-2; D not resolved. The CDR3 region is CASSLTRMGGYTF. The CDR3 DNA sequence: TGTGCCAGCAGCTTGACACGGATGGGTGGCTACACCTTC. The variable domain in full, with the rest retrieved from reference TRBV5-4 and TRBJ1-2, is ETGVTQSPTHLIKTRGQQVTLRCSSQSGHNTVSWYQQALGQGPQFIFQYYREEENGRGNFPPRFSGLQFPNYSSELNVNALELDDSALYLCASSLTRMGGYTFGSGTRLTVV.